The clone carrying this TCR beta chain showed up many times. Its target is not known. This sample is drawn from a study of regulatory T cells in long-lasting Graves disease. Study results and caveats: Segments TRBV28, TRBJ1-2 and TRBJ2-5 showed preferential usage in persistent disease. Persistent Graves' patients showed a TCR diversity that was lower than that of newly diagnosed ones. Peripheral blood alone, not thyroid tissue, underwent study.

Time point defined: newly diagnosed GD, antithyroid drugs for less than 3 months. The authors made the TCR library using RNA they extracted from PBMCs. Per the germline V gene, CDR1 is SNHLY and CDR2 is FYNNEI. The CDR3 covers 15 residues. V dropped 7 bases and J dropped 2 bases, with 17 bases sitting between them. Investigators prepared the TCR beta libraries by applying iRepertoire HTBI primers and Arm-PCR of CDR3 regions. TCRdb recomputed calls from the multiplex PCR reads with MiXCR, one row per CDR3 protein. Here the sample spans about 540,000 distinct CDR3 sequences, 13% being singletons. The data were also submitted as part of a second study, on T cells in Graves' hyperthyroidism and ophthalmopathy. That study adds: HTBI primers drove first-round RT-PCR of the TCR CDR3.

The receptor was derived from a man aged 30-40 years with Graves disease. The chain employs TRBV2 and TRBJ1-2; maybe TRBD1 (6 bases). Sequenced here: peripheral blood mononuclear cells (PBMCs), sampled at new diagnosis, from a patient treated with antithyroid drugs. CDR3 sequence reads: CASTTRTDINYGYTF. CDR3 bases: TGTGCCAGCACGACTCGGACAGATATAAACTATGGCTACACCTTC.